This T cell receptor beta chain was identified in a study of identical twins. Study conclusions and caveats: Out-of-frame alpha sequences common to twins exhibited an excess of low generation probability. Models underestimated TCR alpha sharing (out-of-frame) in monozygotic twins.

A template switching step contributed a universal primer site, while unique molecular identifiers were present in the cDNA. TCRdb re-called the 5' RACE reads through MiXCR, storing one row per CDR3 protein. The sample shows approximately 600,000 distinct CDR3 sequences, roughly 9.9% of them seen only once. Germline CDR1 is SGHAT and CDR2 is FQNNGV. Trimming took 6 bases from V and 2 from J, leaving 15 bases between them. The length of the CDR3 is 15 residues. A note on this clonotype: The target antigen is unknown.

These same data were also listed under a study on yellow fever vaccine responses in identical twins.

J is TRBJ2-3 and V is TRBV11-2; D possibly corresponds to TRBD2 (5 bases). The TCR comes from a woman in her late teens or twenties in good health. Sequencing was done on a sample of PBMCs. The CDR3 loop reads CASRLVGSDTDTQYF. The CDR3 DNA follows: TGTGCCAGCAGACTAGTGGGGTCAGACACAGATACGCAGTATTTT.